This TCR beta chain stems from a study of response to subunit inactivated influenza vaccine. There are 17 residues in the CDR3. CDR1 is SEHNR, CDR2 FQNEAQ, per germline (reference sequence). Losses at the gene ends were 4 bases for V and 7 bases for J; bases not matched to a gene: 13. This clonotype came up many times. From the RT-PCR reads, TCRdb called clonotypes with MiXCR, one entry per CDR3 protein. The sample shows around 170,000 distinct CDR3 sequences, 9.5% to 12% of them seen only once. This sequence was found in a man in his fifties or sixties who received an inactivated influenza vaccine. The V call is TRBV7-9, the J call TRBJ2-2, with 9 bases that match TRBD2. The material was CD8+ T cells sorted from PBMCs, obtained about 24 months after vaccination. CDR3 amino acids: CASSSTIAGDVDGELFF. CDR3 coding DNA: TGTGCCAGCAGCTCCACAATAGCGGGAGATGTGGACGGGGAGCTGTTTTTT.